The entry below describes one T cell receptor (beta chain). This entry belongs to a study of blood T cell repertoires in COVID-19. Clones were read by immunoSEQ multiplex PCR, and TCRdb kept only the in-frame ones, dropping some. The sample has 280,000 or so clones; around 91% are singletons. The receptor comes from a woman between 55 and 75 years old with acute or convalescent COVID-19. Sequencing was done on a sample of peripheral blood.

The CDR3 region is CASSQRTGRGSPLHF. The DNA for the CDR3 is TGTGCCAGCAGCCAAAGGACAGGGCGCGGTTCACCCCTCCACTTT. The V and J genes are TRBV14 and TRBJ1-6, with 8 bases matching TRBD1. Trimming removed 2 bases from V and 9 bases from J; junction bases left unmatched: 6. From germline, CDR1 is SGHDN and CDR2 FVKESK. This CDR3 has 15 residues.